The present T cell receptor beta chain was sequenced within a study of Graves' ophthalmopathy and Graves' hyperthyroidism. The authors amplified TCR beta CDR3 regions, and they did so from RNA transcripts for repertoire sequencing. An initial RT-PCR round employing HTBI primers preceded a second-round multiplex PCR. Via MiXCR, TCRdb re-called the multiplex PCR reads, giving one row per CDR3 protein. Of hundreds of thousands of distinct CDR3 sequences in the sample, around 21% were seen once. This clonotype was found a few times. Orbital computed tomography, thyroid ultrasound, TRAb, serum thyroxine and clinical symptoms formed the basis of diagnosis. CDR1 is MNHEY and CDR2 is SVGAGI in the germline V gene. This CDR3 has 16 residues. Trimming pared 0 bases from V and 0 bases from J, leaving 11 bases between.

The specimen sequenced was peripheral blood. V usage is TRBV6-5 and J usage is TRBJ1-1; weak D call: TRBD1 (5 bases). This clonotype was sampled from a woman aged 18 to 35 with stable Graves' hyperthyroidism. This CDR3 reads CASSYSLGTMNTEAFF. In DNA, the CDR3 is TGTGCCAGCAGTTACTCGTTAGGGACTATGAACACTGAAGCTTTCTTT.